Listed below are T cell receptor beta chains from one sample, sequenced in a study of control samples from healthy donors and cancer patients. Only in-frame clones appear in the TCRdb table, and some are missing; sequencing was by immunoSEQ multiplex PCR. The sample contains about 150,000 clones, roughly 89% of which appear only once. Sequenced sample: blood. The receptors come from a man in his thirties or forties in good health. Both conserved end residues are part of each CDR3. A D gene is named only where the DNA matches it firmly. Some rows have no size entry. The others give once, few or many, or a class for an expanded clone.

v_gene: TRBV19
d_gene: -
abundance: -
j_gene: TRBJ2-2
CDR3nt: TGTGCCAGTAGTATAGTTTCCTGGGATGGCGGGGAGCTGTTTTTT
CDR3aa: CASSIVSWDGGELFF

v_gene: TRBV19
d_gene: -
abundance: -
j_gene: TRBJ1-1
CDR3nt: TGTGCCAGTAGTACACAGGTGAACACTGAAGCTTTCTTT
CDR3aa: CASSTQVNTEAFF

v_gene: TRBV28
d_gene: -
abundance: few
j_gene: TRBJ1-6
CDR3nt: TGTGCCTCGGGTGACGGATTCTCACCCCTCCACTTT
CDR3aa: CASGDGFSPLHF

v_gene: TRBV10-3
d_gene: -
abundance: once
j_gene: TRBJ2-2
CDR3nt: TGTGCCATCAGTGACCGGACGGCACTCGGGGAGCTGTTTTTT
CDR3aa: CAISDRTALGELFF

v_gene: TRBV19
d_gene: -
abundance: -
j_gene: TRBJ1-2
CDR3nt: TGTGCCAGTAGTATAGACCGGGCAGGCCGCGGCTACACCTTC
CDR3aa: CASSIDRAGRGYTF

v_gene: TRBV4-3
d_gene: TRBD1
abundance: -
j_gene: TRBJ2-7
CDR3nt: TGCGCCAGCAGCCAAGGTAGTCGCGGACAGGGGTACGAGCAGTACTTC
CDR3aa: CASSQGSRGQGYEQYF

v_gene: TRBV14
d_gene: -
abundance: -
j_gene: TRBJ1-6
CDR3nt: TGTGCCAGCAGCCCCCCCGGCTCTCGGAATAATTCACCCCTCCACTTT
CDR3aa: CASSPPGSRNNSPLHF

v_gene: TRBV9
d_gene: TRBD2
abundance: few
j_gene: TRBJ2-2
CDR3nt: TGTGCCAGCAGCGTAGGGGCGGGAGGACCCGGGGAGCTGTTTTTT
CDR3aa: CASSVGAGGPGELFF

v_gene: TRBV28
d_gene: -
abundance: -
j_gene: TRBJ2-1
CDR3nt: TGTGCCAGCAGGGAGTCCGGGGCCACCTACAATGAGCAGTTCTTC
CDR3aa: CASRESGATYNEQFF

v_gene: TRBV5-1
d_gene: -
abundance: -
j_gene: TRBJ1-5
CDR3nt: TGCGCCAGCAGCTTATCAGGGGATAGCAATCAGCCCCAGCATTTT
CDR3aa: CASSLSGDSNQPQHF

v_gene: TRBV7-2
d_gene: -
abundance: -
j_gene: TRBJ2-5
CDR3nt: TGTGCCAGCGGACCCCCGGGGTGGCAGGAGACCCAGTACTTC
CDR3aa: CASGPPGWQETQYF